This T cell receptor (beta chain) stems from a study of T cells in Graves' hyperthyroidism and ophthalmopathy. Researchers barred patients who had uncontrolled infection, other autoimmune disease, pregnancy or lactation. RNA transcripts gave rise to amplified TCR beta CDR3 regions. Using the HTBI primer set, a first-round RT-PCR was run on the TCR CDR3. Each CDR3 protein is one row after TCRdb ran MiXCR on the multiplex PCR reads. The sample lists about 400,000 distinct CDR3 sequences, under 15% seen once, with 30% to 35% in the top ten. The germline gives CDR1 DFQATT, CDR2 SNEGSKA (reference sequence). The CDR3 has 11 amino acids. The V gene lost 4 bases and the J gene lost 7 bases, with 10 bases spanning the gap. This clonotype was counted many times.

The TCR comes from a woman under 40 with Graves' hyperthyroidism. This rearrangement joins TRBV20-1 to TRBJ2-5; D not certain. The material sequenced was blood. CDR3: CSANPPGTQYF. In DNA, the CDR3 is TGCAGTGCTAATCCCCCTGGGACCCAGTACTTC.